This section outlines one TCR beta chain sequence together with its context. Its specificity is unknown. These data are taken from a study of T cell responses to AZD1222 COVID-19 vaccine. Whole-study results and caveats: Among vaccine-associated CD4 TCRs, coverage spanned spike, with dominance at 160-218 and 743-854. Rises in breadth and depth of Spike-specific TCRs came after two AZD1222 doses.

Sequencing was performed with immunoSEQ multiplex PCR; in TCRdb, only in-frame clones are kept and a portion is missing. The table has some 90,000 clones, about 88% seen once. Germline trimming cut 5 bases from V and 6 bases from J; bases unmatched to any gene: 7. The CDR3 extends over 15 amino acids. Germline loops: CDR1 LGHNT, CDR2 FRNRAP. V and J are TRBV12-5 and TRBJ2-3; 11 bases agree with TRBD2. This clonotype was obtained from an adult in good health. The sequences come from peripheral blood, collected on day 0 of AZD1222 vaccination. CDR3 loop: CASGISGGAGDTQYF. The CDR3 nucleotides read TGTGCTAGTGGTATTAGCGGGGGGGCCGGGGATACGCAGTATTTT.